The clone carrying this T cell receptor (beta chain) was detected ten times or more. Its antigen remains unknown. The starting material, 10 ml of fresh peripheral blood, provided the PBMCs. Amplification targeted the TCR beta CDR3 regions, with RNA transcripts as the source material. The first-round RT-PCR employed HTBI primers together with the Qiagen OneStep RT-PCR kit. A multiplex PCR was then performed as the second round. From the multiplex PCR reads, TCRdb called clonotypes with MiXCR, one entry per CDR3 protein. This table has almost 400,000 distinct CDR3 sequences, 15% to 20% appearing once. This CDR3 spans 13 amino acids. Germline V CDR1 and CDR2: SEHNR, FQNEAQ (reference sequence). Trimming cost V 5 bases and J 6 bases; bases outside gene matches: 6. This sample was included in a study of Graves' ophthalmopathy and Graves' hyperthyroidism. Broader study findings: The model forecast ophthalmopathy progression, reaching roughly 71% sensitivity and approximately 79% specificity. Detected in blood as well were most expanded thyroid clonotypes with frequency above 0.001.

The V call is TRBV7-9, the J call TRBJ1-1; 7 nucleotides align to TRBD1. The TCR originated in a woman aged 18-35 years with Graves' ophthalmopathy. The sequenced material came from peripheral blood. The CDR3 DNA reads TGTGCCAGCAGCCGGACGACAGGGTCTGAAGCTTTCTTT. The encoded protein is CASSRTTGSEAFF.